Below, 14 T cell receptor beta chains from the same sample are listed, as sequenced in a study of blood T cell repertoires in COVID-19. The assay was immunoSEQ multiplex PCR, and TCRdb's table has in-frame clones only and misses some. This sample has about 120,000 clones, with more than 65% found just once. Sequenced material: peripheral blood. The receptors stem from a human donor in a cohort sampled during active COVID-19.

The chain is built from TRBV5-1 and TRBJ2-7; 8 bases map to TRBD1. The CDR3 runs to 14 residues. V shed 4 bases, J shed 7 bases, and the junction held 10 bases outside the gene matches. Germline CDR1 reads SGHRS; CDR2 reads YFSETQ. CDR3: CASSIGQGWVEQYF. CDR3 DNA: TGCGCCAGCAGCATCGGACAGGGCTGGGTGGAGCAGTACTTC.

The V call is TRBV27, the J call TRBJ1-2, with 7 bases aligning to TRBD1. CDR1 is MNHEY, CDR2 SMNVEV, per germline (reference sequence). The junction had 2 bases not matched to a gene; V was cut back by 3 bases and J by 4 bases. CDR3 length: 13 amino acids. In nucleotides, the CDR3 is TGTGCCAGCAGTTTGGGACAGCCCTATGGCTACACCTTC. Translation gives CASSLGQPYGYTF.

This clone turned up a few times. The V call is TRBV11-3, the J call TRBJ2-1; 10 nucleotides agree with TRBD2. Unmatched junction bases numbered 9, after V lost 0 bases and J lost 1 base. The germline V gene has CDR1 SGHNT and CDR2 YENEEA. CDR3 size: 19 residues. The CDR3 sequence is CASSLDPRLAGRSYNEQFF. In nucleotides, the CDR3 is TGTGCCAGCAGCTTAGATCCCAGACTAGCGGGTAGATCCTACAATGAGCAGTTCTTC.

The chain employs TRBV7-2 and TRBJ1-4; D is ambiguous. Germline CDR1 is SGHTA and CDR2 is FQGNSA. The V end lost 2 bases, the J end lost 4 bases, and 14 bases lay between the germline ends. The CDR3 runs to 16 residues. In DNA, the CDR3 is TGTGCCAGCAGCTTAAGGTCCGGACTCTTTAATGAAAAACTGTTTTTT. Its translation is CASSLRSGLFNEKLFF.

In this sample, this clone turned up once. J is TRBJ2-1 and V is TRBV7-3; 11 bases align to TRBD2. Germline-derived CDR1 and CDR2 are SGHTA and FQGTGA. The CDR3 totals 15 residues. After removal of 0 bases from V and 6 bases from J, the junction contained 1 base not matched to a gene. The CDR3 spells CASSLTLAGANEQFF. The CDR3 DNA follows: TGTGCCAGCAGCTTAACACTAGCGGGAGCCAATGAGCAGTTCTTC.

The chain joins TRBV7-2 to TRBJ1-6, with D possibly TRBD1 on 6 matching bases. V dropped 3 bases and J dropped 8 bases, with 14 bases sitting between them. The CDR3 length is 15 residues. Germline CDR1 SGHTA, CDR2 FQGNSA. CDR3 DNA sequence: TGTGCCAGCAGCTTGAGGGGGATCGATCATTCACCCCTCCACTTT. It translates to CASSLRGIDHSPLHF.

A single count supports this clone. The chain links TRBV2 to TRBJ2-1; 10 bases match TRBD1. Germline-derived CDR1 and CDR2 are SNHLY and FYNNEI. V was clipped by 11 bases and J by 7 bases; unmatched bases: 5. The CDR3 runs 12 residues. The CDR3 is CAGDRGLNEQFF. CDR3 coding DNA: TGTGCCGGCGACAGGGGGCTTAATGAGCAGTTCTTC.

The chain couples TRBV3-1 (or the pseudogene TRBV3-2) to TRBJ1-5; 10 nucleotides align to TRBD1. V was clipped by 2 bases and J by 0 bases; unmatched bases: 19. This CDR3 region has 22 residues. Germline V gene lookup returns CDR1 LGHDT and CDR2 YNNKEL (reference sequence). The CDR3 here is CASSQSRPGTGADFYSNQPQHF. In DNA form, the CDR3 reads TGTGCCAGCAGCCAATCGCGACCCGGGACAGGGGCGGACTTCTATAGCAATCAGCCCCAGCATTTT.

V is TRBV5-1 and J is TRBJ1-1; 7 bases line up with TRBD1. CDR3 size: 16 residues. The V gene's germline CDR1 is SGHRS and CDR2 YFSETQ. V shed 4 bases and J 0 bases; nucleotides not matched to a gene: 9. The CDR3 reads CASSLGQGGLNTEAFF. The CDR3 coding sequence is TGCGCCAGCAGCCTGGGCCAAGGGGGCCTGAACACTGAAGCTTTCTTT.

The V and J genes are TRBV28 and TRBJ2-5; 9 nucleotides match TRBD1. Germline V gene sequence: CDR1 MDHEN, CDR2 SYDVKM. The CDR3 covers 14 residues. The trim removed 3 bases at V and 5 bases at J, leaving 4 bases unmatched. Here the CDR3 reads CASSFTGGEETQYF. CDR3 sequence (DNA): TGTGCCAGCAGTTTTACAGGGGGCGAGGAGACCCAGTACTTC.

The chain couples TRBV7-9 to TRBJ2-5; 8 nucleotides align to TRBD1. In germline, CDR1 is SEHNR, CDR2 FQNEAQ (reference sequence). The trim removed 3 bases at V and 1 base at J, leaving 4 bases unmatched. The CDR3 has 15 residues. This chain's CDR3 is CASSLDQGAQETQYF. In nucleotides, the CDR3 is TGTGCCAGCAGCTTGGACCAGGGGGCCCAAGAGACCCAGTACTTC. Complete variable domain (other parts from reference TRBV7-9 and TRBJ2-5): DTGVSQNPRHKITKRGQNVTFRCDPISEHNRLYWYRQTLGQGPEFLTYFQNEAQLEKSRLLSDRFSAERPKGSFSTLEIQRTEQGDSAMYLCASSLDQGAQETQYFGPGTRLLVL.

This clone was seen a few times. The chain recombines TRBV2 with TRBJ2-1; D gene ambiguous. There are 11 residues in the CDR3. Germline V lookup: CDR1 SNHLY, CDR2 FYNNEI. Trimming pared 6 bases from V and 4 bases from J, leaving 4 bases between. Written as DNA, the CDR3 is TGTGCCAGCAGCCCTTACAATGAGCAGTTCTTC. Residues: CASSPYNEQFF. The whole variable domain, remainder taken from reference TRBV2 and TRBJ2-1, is EPEVTQTPSHQVTQMGQEVILRCVPISNHLYFYWYRQILGQKVEFLVSFYNNEISEKSEIFDDQFSVERPDGSNFTLKIRSTKLEDSAMYFCASSPYNEQFFGPGTRLTVL.

The CDR3 reads CASSLSSFF. CDR3 bases: TGTGCCAGCAGTTTATCCTCTTTCTTT. The J gene is TRBJ1-1, the V gene TRBV27; D remains ambiguous. V lost 0 bases and J 12 bases, leaving 2 bases between the germline ends. Germline CDR1 reads MNHEY; CDR2 reads SMNVEV (reference sequence). The CDR3 loop spans 9 amino acids.

CDR3 bases: TGTGCCAGCAGCGGAAACCCCGAGGCAGCTATTAGCAATCAGCCCCAGCATTTT. This sequence encodes CASSGNPEAAISNQPQHF. The chain has TRBV9 and TRBJ1-5, with no clear D. Germline V gene data show CDR1 as SGDLS and CDR2 as YYNGEE. The CDR3 has 18 residues. Trimming stripped 3 bases from V and 0 bases from J, with 19 bases between.